This TCR beta chain was obtained from a study of T cell responses to AZD1222 COVID-19 vaccine. Study-level findings and limits: AZD1222 recipients seropositive at baseline numbered only six or seven. Repertoires were obtained only post-peak T cell response. Reports indicate that nearly half of spike-specific TCRs are directed at unmutated variant regions.

CDR1 is SNHLY, CDR2 FYNNEI, per germline. The CDR3 loop spans 16 amino acids. The V and J ends lost 6 bases and 2 bases respectively, with 17 bases between them. Assay used: immunoSEQ multiplex PCR; TCRdb lists only in-frame clones, some missing. The sample carries about 100,000 clones, around 87% recorded once. Of note for this clone: Its antigen is unknown.

The rearrangement uses TRBV2 and TRBJ2-1, with a tentative D call TRBD2 (6 bases). The receptor was derived from an adult in good health. Material: peripheral blood, obtained on day 0 of MenACWY control vaccination. The CDR3 loop is CASRPWGELAYNEQFF. For the CDR3, the DNA is TGTGCCAGCAGGCCGTGGGGGGAGTTGGCCTACAATGAGCAGTTCTTC.